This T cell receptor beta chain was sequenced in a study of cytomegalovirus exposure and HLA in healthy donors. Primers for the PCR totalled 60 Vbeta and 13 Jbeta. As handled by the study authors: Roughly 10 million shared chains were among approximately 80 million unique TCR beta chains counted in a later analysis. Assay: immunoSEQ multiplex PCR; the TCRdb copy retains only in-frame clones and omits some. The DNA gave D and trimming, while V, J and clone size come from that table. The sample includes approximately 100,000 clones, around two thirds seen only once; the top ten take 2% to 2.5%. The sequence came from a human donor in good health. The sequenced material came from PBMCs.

CDR3 sequence (DNA): TGCAGCGCATCGGGTGACAGGGATCGACTGGCCAAAAACATTCAGTACTTC. Its protein is CSASGDRDRLAKNIQYF. The J gene is TRBJ2-4, the V gene TRBV29-1; 7 bases map to TRBD1. The CDR3 totals 17 residues. After removal of 7 bases from V and 1 base from J, the junction contained 16 bases not matched to a gene. Per the germline V gene, CDR1 is SQVTM and CDR2 is ANQGSEA.